This T cell receptor (beta chain) was captured by sequencing in a study of cytomegalovirus exposure and HLA in healthy donors. Overall study: In an early release, HLA-typed donors contributed tens of millions of unique TCR sequences.

Regarding this clone: What it binds is not known.

Findings of the study overall: Being indistinguishable, some V segments were excluded, TRBV6-2 and TRBV6-3 among them. Most subjects' HLA-A and HLA-B alleles were reportedly predicted from TCR beta sequences.

In the PCR, 60 Vbeta and 13 Jbeta primers were used. Generated by immunoSEQ multiplex PCR, the TCRdb table keeps only in-frame clones and is missing some. The repertoire has about 89,000 clones, around nine tenths of them found once; the top ten carry around a tenth. CDR1 and CDR2 (germline): SGHTA, FQGNSA. J gave up 4 bases and V 4 bases, and 3 bases lay outside the gene matches. The CDR3 is made up of 15 amino acids. This TCR derives from a man aged 25 to 40 in good health and CMV-seropositive. The sequenced material came from PBMCs. The rearrangement uses TRBV7-2 and TRBJ2-1; 11 nucleotides align to TRBD2. The CDR3 nucleotides read TGTGCCAGCAGCTACCTAGCGGGAGGTTACAATGAGCAGTTCTTC. Amino acid sequence: CASSYLAGGYNEQFF.